The clone carrying this T cell receptor (beta chain) has a single count. This specimen belongs to a study of blood T cell repertoires in COVID-19. Per the original methods: Reference gene primer amplification yielded estimated nucleated cell counts. The protocol was immunoSEQ multiplex PCR, while the TCRdb copy is restricted to in-frame clones and leaves out a portion. For V, J and clone size, that table is used; D and trimming come from the DNA. The data show around 240,000 clones, 65% to 90% seen once. Trimming left V 1 base short and J 0 bases short, with 13 bases between. Germline CDR1 LNHNV, CDR2 YYDKDF (reference sequence). There are 16 residues in the CDR3.

The chain joins TRBV15 to TRBJ2-7; possible D gene TRBD1, 6 bases. The receptor was derived from a woman in her forties or fifties with acute or convalescent COVID-19. The specimen was peripheral blood. For the CDR3, the DNA is TGTGCCACCAGCAGAGCAACGACAGGCGGCTCCTACGAGCAGTACTTC. This translates into CATSRATTGGSYEQYF.